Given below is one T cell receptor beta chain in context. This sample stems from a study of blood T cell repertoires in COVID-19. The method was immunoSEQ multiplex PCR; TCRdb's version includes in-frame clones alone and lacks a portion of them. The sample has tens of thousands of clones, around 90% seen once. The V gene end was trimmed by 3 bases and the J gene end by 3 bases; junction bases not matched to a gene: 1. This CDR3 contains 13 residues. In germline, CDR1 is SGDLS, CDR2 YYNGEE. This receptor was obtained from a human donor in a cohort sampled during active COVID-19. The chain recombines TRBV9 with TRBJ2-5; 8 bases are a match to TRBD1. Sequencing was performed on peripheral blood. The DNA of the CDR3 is TGTGCCAGCAGCGGACAGGGGAAAGAGACCCAGTACTTC. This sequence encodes CASSGQGKETQYF.